What follows describes a single T cell receptor (beta chain). Its antigen is currently not known. Per-base qualities were not stored, and no clone one base away is much larger. CDR1 and CDR2 are drawn from the germline V gene (reference sequence): GTSNPN, SVGIG. V is cut by 0 bases and J by 7 bases, and the space between the germline ends is 12 bases. The CDR3 numbers 13 residues from cysteine through phenylalanine. Here the CDR3 DNA is all that survives: 39 bases in frame from base 1. RNA was extracted with the RNeasy kit and 0.5 to 1 ug was reverse transcribed using random hexamers. TCR beta CDR3 regions were amplified with the immunoSEQ multiplex PCR assay covering 54 Vbeta and 13 Jbeta segments. Bias from PCR amplification was corrected by using a synthetic template baseline for primer optimization and for computational correction. On the authors' methods: Only productive sequences were kept, with reads annotated to V, D and J genes according to IMGT and analyzed in immunoSEQ Analyzer. To calculate clonality, Shannon entropy was normalized by log2 of the number of productive unique sequences and then subtracted from one. For each patient and control, public and private clones were evaluated among the 100 most prevalent clones. Clones were defined as Susac-specific when absent from the healthy and MS cohorts, from approximately 970 published viral clones and from other ImmuneACCESS disease sequences. TCRdb cleaned the public reads at Q25 with fastp, built clones with MiXCR and kept in-frame beta chains. For every CDR3 protein sequence, its rows merge into one entry that carries the most common genes and DNA. The V and J calls reflect TCRdb's pipeline rather than the authors' work. Across this sample there are around 170,000 distinct CDR3 sequences, with approximately 95% seen only once. Roughly 0.12% of the sample belongs to the ten largest clones.

Peripheral blood CD8+ and CD4+ T cells from healthy donors, Susac syndrome patients and multiple sclerosis patients were profiled by high-throughput TCR beta sequencing. The Susac syndrome patients fulfilled recently defined diagnostic criteria for definite or probable disease. Bulk CD8+ and CD4+ T cells were purified by magnetic negative isolation, whereas CD8+ TEMRA cells were enriched by FACS. Blood was collected in EDTA tubes and processed within 24 hours, with PBMCs isolated through density gradient centrifugation. PBMCs intended for TCR sequencing were frozen in liquid nitrogen and were later thawed in a 37 degrees C water bath. A purity of at least 90% was achieved for sorted or isolated CD4+, CD8+ and CD8+ TEMRA cells. This entry comes from a study of CD8 T cells in Susac syndrome (dated by TCRdb to about 2019). Regarding the complete study: Among the sequenced Susac syndrome patients, six had clinically active disease and eight were in clinical remission. At the time of blood withdrawal, Susac syndrome patients were either therapy-naive, taking corticosteroids (with some also receiving IVIg), or on IVIg alone. Repertoire sequencing was used to test whether CD8+ T cell activation and differentiation in Susac syndrome was antigen driven.

The full study reports these points: The CD4+ T cell repertoire of patients with Susac syndrome showed no detectable clonal expansion. The study acknowledged that relatively few individuals were included in the TCR sequencing and HLA analysis.

The sequenced sample consisted of CD4+ T cells from PBMCs. The TCR originated in a human donor with Susac syndrome. Recombination linked TRBV30 to TRBJ1-2; matching of 5 bases hints at TRBD1 as the D gene. The base sequence is TGTGCCTGGAGTGTCATGGGGCGGAGTGGCTACACCTTC. The encoded protein is CAWSVMGRSGYTF. With all but the CDR3 taken from the reference TRBV30 and TRBJ1-2 genes, the full variable domain is: SQTIHQWPATLVQPVGSPLSLECTVEGTSNPNLYWYRQAAGRGLQLLFYSVGIGQISSEVPQNLSASRPQDRQFILSSKKLLLSDSGFYLCAWSVMGRSGYTFGSGTRLTVV.